This TCR beta chain was observed in a study of cytomegalovirus exposure and HLA in healthy donors. Study at large: Both the 120 validation repertoires and the 666 first-cohort repertoires used the same platform, as reported by a later analysis.

This table comes from immunoSEQ multiplex PCR, and its TCRdb copy is limited to in-frame clones, with some not included. In the table there are roughly 90,000 clones, around 84% of which are singletons. The donors belonged to the roughly 130-subject validation cohort, separate from the approximately 700-subject first cohort. Whole-study results and caveats: Most observed TCR sequences were rare, whereas some public TCRs were detected in many donors.

Comments on this clone: Its specificity is not known.

CDR1 and CDR2 (germline): MNHNS, SASEGT. There are 14 residues in the CDR3. V gave up 1 base and J gave up 4 bases; unmatched junction bases: 0. V is TRBV6-1 and J is TRBJ2-3; 9 bases match TRBD1. Sequenced input: PBMCs. This receptor was obtained from a man aged 18 to 30 in good health and CMV-seropositive. The CDR3 region is CASSEGTGADTQYF. DNA of the CDR3: TGTGCCAGCAGTGAAGGGACAGGGGCAGATACGCAGTATTTT.